This T cell receptor beta chain comes out of a study of blood T cell repertoires in COVID-19. Across the whole study: The analysed material was cDNA or gDNA that came from T cells, B-cell-depleted T cells, or PBMCs.

This clone came up once. The Seattle patients joined while their infection was active and were tracked longitudinally afterward. The V and J ends lost 0 bases and 5 bases, in that order; junction bases with no gene match: 4. CDR3 length: 13 amino acids. In germline, CDR1 is GTSNPN, CDR2 SVGIG (reference sequence). Source study methods: By means of reference gene primer amplification, nucleated cell counts were estimated. Profiled with immunoSEQ multiplex PCR; TCRdb holds only in-frame clones, not every one. Clonal size and the V and J genes are those of that table, whereas D and trimming came from the DNA. The sample includes around 460,000 clones, 70% to 90% of them seen just once.

Sequenced: peripheral blood. This chain joins TRBV30 and TRBJ2-7; 7 bases align to TRBD1. The receptor was derived from a man aged 18-30 years with COVID-19, enrolled during active disease. The CDR3 spells CAWSVQGTDEQYF. The CDR3 DNA reads TGTGCCTGGAGTGTACAGGGGACAGACGAGCAGTACTTC. The full variable domain, rest sourced from reference TRBV30 and TRBJ2-7, is SQTIHQWPATLVQPVGSPLSLECTVEGTSNPNLYWYRQAAGRGLQLLFYSVGIGQISSEVPQNLSASRPQDRQFILSSKKLLLSDSGFYLCAWSVQGTDEQYFGPGTRLTVT.